The present TCR beta chain was sequenced within a study of HIV-infected children after antiretroviral therapy interruption. Indicated treatment: PENTA 11 planned treatment interruption arm or continuous ART arm. A 3' RACE protocol on RNA, with unique molecular identifiers, produced the TCR library. TCRdb reprocessed the 3' RACE reads via MiXCR and lists one record per CDR3 protein. The sample lists about 7,300 distinct CDR3 sequences, 15% to 20% occurring once. The CDR3 runs 15 residues. V dropped 0 bases and J dropped 5; count of bases not matched to a gene: 6. CDR1 is LGHNA, CDR2 YSLEER, per germline.

The chain uses TRBV4-3 and TRBJ2-7; 8 nucleotides align to TRBD1. The sample was CD45RO+ CD8+ T cells from PBMCs, pooled from several time points, taken from a donor given antiretroviral therapy, either interrupted or continuous. Documented subset: memory CD8+ CD45RO+ CD45RA- T cells. The TCR was taken from a pool of human donors with HIV. CDR3 protein: CASSQESGGIHEQYF. CDR3 DNA sequence: TGCGCCAGCAGCCAAGAATCAGGGGGCATCCACGAGCAGTACTTC.